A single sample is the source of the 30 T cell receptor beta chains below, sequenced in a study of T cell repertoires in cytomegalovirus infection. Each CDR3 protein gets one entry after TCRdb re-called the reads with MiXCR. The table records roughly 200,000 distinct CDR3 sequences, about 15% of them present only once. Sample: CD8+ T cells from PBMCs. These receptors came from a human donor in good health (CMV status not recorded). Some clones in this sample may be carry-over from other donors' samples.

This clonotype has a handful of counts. The CDR3 DNA follows: TGTGCCAGCAGCTCGGGGACAGGAGAAAACATTCAGTACTTC. Translating gives CASSSGTGENIQYF. The V gene is TRBV7-2, the J gene TRBJ2-4; 8 nucleotides agree with TRBD1. V shed 4 bases and J 5 bases; nucleotides not matched to a gene: 4. This CDR3 has 14 residues. Germline values: CDR1 SGHTA, CDR2 FQGNSA.

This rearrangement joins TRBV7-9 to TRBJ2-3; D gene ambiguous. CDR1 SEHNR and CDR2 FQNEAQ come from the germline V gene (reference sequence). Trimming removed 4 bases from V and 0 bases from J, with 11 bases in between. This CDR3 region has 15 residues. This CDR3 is CASSSVLGSTDTQYF. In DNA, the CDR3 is TGTGCCAGCAGCTCCGTGTTAGGCAGCACAGATACGCAGTATTTT.

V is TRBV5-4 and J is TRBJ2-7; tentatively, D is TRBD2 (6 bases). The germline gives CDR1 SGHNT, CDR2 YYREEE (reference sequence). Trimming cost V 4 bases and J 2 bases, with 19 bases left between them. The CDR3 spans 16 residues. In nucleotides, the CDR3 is TGTGCCAGCAGCCCCCAGCGGGTAACTGCCACCTACGAGCAGTACTTC. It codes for CASSPQRVTATYEQYF.

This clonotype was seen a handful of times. CDR3: CASRDSMNTEAFF. CDR3 DNA: TGTGCCAGCAGGGACAGCATGAACACTGAAGCTTTCTTT. The chain is built from TRBV2 and TRBJ1-1; D is perhaps TRBD1 (6 bases). Trimming left V 6 bases short and J 0 bases short, with 8 bases between. There are 13 residues in the CDR3. Germline V lookup: CDR1 SNHLY, CDR2 FYNNEI. Full variable domain (rest looked up from reference TRBV2 and TRBJ1-1): EPEVTQTPSHQVTQMGQEVILRCVPISNHLYFYWYRQILGQKVEFLVSFYNNEISEKSEIFDDQFSVERPDGSNFTLKIRSTKLEDSAMYFCASRDSMNTEAFFGQGTRLTVV.

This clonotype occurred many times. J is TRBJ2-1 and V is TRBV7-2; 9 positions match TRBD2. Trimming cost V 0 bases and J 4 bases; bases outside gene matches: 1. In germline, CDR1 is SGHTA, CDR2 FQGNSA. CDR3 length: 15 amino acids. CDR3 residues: CASSLATSGYNEQFF. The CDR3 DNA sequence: TGTGCCAGCAGCTTAGCGACTAGCGGATACAATGAGCAGTTCTTC.

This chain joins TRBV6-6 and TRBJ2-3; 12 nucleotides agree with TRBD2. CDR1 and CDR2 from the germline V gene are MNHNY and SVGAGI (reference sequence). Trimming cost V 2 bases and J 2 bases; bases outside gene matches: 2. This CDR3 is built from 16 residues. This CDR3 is CASSYGLAGTTDTQYF. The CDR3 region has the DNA TGTGCCAGCAGTTACGGACTAGCGGGGACCACAGATACGCAGTATTTT.

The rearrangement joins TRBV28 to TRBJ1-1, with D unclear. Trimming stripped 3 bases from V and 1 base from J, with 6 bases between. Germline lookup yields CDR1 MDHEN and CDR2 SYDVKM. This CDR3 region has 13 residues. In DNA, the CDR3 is TGTGCCAGCAGTTTCCGTACGAACACTGAAGCTTTCTTT. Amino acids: CASSFRTNTEAFF.

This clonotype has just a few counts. The CDR3 sequence: CASSESPSGANVLTF. In nucleotides, the CDR3 is TGTGCCAGCAGTGAATCTCCTTCTGGGGCCAACGTCCTGACTTTC. V usage is TRBV6-1 and J usage is TRBJ2-6; D not resolved. CDR3 length: 15 amino acids. CDR1 is MNHNS and CDR2 is SASEGT in the germline V gene. The germline V and J ends were trimmed by 2 bases and 1 base, with 6 bases remaining between them.

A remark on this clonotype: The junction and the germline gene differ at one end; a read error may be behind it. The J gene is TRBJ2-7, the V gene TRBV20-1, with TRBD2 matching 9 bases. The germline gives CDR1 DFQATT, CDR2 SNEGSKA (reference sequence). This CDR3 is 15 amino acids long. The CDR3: CSAGGDGTSNYVQYF. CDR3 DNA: TGCAGTGCTGGGGGGGATGGGACTAGCAATTACGTGCAGTACTTC.

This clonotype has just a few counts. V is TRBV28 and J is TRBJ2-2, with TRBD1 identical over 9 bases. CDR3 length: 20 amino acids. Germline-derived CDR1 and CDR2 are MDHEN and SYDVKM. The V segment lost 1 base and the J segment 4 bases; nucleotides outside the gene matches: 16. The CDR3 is CASSLSLPPPGQGATGELFF. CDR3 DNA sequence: TGTGCCAGCAGTTTATCCCTCCCGCCGCCGGGACAGGGAGCCACCGGGGAGCTGTTTTTT.

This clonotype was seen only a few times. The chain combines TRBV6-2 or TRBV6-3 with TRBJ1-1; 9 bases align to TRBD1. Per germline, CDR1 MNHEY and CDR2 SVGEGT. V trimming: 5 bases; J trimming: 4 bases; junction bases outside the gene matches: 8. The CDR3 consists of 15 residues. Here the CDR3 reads CASSGQGNGVTEAFF. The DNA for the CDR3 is TGTGCCAGCAGTGGACAGGGGAACGGAGTCACTGAAGCTTTCTTT.

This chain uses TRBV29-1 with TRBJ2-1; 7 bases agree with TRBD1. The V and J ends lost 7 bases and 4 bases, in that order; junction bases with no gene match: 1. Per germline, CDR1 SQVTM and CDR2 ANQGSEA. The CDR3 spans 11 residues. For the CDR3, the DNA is TGCAGCGGGGACAGATACAATGAGCAGTTCTTC. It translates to CSGDRYNEQFF.

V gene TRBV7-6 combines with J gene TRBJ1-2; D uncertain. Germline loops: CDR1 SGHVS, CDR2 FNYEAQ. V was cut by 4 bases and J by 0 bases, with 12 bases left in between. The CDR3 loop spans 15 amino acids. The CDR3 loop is CASSSPGATNYGYTF. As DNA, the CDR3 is TGTGCCAGCAGCTCCCCGGGTGCGACTAACTATGGCTACACCTTC. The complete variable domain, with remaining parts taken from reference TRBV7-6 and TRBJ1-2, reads GAGVSQSPRYKVTKRGQDVALRCDPISGHVSLYWYRQALGQGPEFLTYFNYEAQQDKSGLPNDRFSAERPEGSISTLTIQRTEQRDSAMYRCASSSPGATNYGYTFGSGTRLTVV.

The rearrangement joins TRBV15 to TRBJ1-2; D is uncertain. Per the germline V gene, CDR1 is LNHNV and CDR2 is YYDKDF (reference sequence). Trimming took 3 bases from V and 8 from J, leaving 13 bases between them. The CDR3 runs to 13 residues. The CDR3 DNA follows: TGTGCCACCAGCAGGTCCCGGGCAGGCGGCTACACCTTC. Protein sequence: CATSRSRAGGYTF.

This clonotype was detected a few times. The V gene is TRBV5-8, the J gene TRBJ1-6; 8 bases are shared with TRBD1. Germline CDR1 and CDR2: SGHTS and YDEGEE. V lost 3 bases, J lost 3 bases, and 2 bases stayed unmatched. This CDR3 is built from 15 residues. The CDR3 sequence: CASSWGTGYNSPLHF. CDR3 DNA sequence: TGTGCCAGCAGCTGGGGGACAGGCTATAATTCACCCCTCCACTTT.

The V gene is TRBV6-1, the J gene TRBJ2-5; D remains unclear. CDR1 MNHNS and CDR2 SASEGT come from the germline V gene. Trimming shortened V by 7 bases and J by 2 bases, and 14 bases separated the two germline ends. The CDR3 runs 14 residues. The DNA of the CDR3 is TGTGCCAGCACCCCAGGTGGGGTTCAAGAGACCCAGTACTTC. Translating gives CASTPGGVQETQYF.

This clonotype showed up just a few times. CDR3 protein: CASSLTAESHNEQFF. The CDR3 nucleotides read TGTGCCAGCAGCTTAACGGCGGAATCGCACAATGAGCAGTTCTTC. V gene TRBV7-3 combines with J gene TRBJ2-1, with no clear D. Trimming shortened V by 0 bases and J by 5 bases, and 11 bases separated the two germline ends. This CDR3 has 15 residues. Germline assignment: CDR1 SGHTA and CDR2 FQGTGA.

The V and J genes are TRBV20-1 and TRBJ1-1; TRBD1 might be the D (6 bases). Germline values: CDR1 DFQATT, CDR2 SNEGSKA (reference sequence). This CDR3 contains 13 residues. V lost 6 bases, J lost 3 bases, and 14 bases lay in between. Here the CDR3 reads CSAGAGADTEAFF. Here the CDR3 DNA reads TGCAGTGCCGGGGCGGGGGCGGACACTGAAGCTTTCTTT.

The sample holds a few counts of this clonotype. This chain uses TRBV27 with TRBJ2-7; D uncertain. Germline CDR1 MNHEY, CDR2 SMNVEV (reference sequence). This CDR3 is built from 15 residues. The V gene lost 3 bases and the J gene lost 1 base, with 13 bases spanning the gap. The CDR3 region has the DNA TGTGCCAGCAGTTTGAAGAGCAGCCCGTCCTACGAGCAGTACTTC. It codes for CASSLKSSPSYEQYF.

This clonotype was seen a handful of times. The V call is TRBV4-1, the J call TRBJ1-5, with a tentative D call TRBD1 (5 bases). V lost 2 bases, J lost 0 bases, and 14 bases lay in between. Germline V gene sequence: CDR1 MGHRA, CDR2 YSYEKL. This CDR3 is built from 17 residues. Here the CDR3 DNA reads TGCGCCAGCAGCCAATTCATAGGGGAATATAGCAATCAGCCCCAGCATTTT. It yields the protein CASSQFIGEYSNQPQHF.

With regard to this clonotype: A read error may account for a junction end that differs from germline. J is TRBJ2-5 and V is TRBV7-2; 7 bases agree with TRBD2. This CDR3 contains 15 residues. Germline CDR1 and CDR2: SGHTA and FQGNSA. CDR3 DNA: TGTGTCAGCAGTCTAGGCGGGGGAAGACAAGAGACCCAGTACTTC. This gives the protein CVSSLGGGRQETQYF.

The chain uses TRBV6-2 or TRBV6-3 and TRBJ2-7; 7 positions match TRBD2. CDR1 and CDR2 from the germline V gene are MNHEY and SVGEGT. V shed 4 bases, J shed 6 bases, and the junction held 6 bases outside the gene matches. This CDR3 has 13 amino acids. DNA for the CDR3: TGTGCCAGCAGTTTTGGGACTACCGGCGAGCAGTACTTC. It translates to CASSFGTTGEQYF.

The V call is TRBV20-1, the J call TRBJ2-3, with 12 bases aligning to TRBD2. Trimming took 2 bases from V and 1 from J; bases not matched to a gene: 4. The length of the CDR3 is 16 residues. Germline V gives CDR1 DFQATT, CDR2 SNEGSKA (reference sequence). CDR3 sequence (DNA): TGCAGTGCTAGACTAGCGGGGGGGCCTGGCACAGATACGCAGTATTTT. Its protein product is CSARLAGGPGTDTQYF.

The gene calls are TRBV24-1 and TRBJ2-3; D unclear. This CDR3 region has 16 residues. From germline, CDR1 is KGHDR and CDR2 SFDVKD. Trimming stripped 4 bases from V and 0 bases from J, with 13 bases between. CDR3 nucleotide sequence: TGTGCCACCAGTGACATGGACGGGTGGAGCACAGATACGCAGTATTTT. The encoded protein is CATSDMDGWSTDTQYF.

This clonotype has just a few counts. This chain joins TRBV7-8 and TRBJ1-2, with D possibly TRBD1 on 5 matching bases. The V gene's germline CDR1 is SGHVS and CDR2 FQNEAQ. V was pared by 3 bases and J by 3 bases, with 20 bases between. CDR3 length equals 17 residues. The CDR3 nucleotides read TGTGCCAGCAGCTTTTCAGGGTTGCGCGGGACCGACTATGGCTACACCTTC. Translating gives CASSFSGLRGTDYGYTF.

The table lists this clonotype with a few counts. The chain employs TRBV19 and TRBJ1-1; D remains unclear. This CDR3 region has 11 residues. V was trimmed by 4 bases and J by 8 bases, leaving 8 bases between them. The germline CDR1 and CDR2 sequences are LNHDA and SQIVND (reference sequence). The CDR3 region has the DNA TGTGCCAGTAGTAGTAGGACCGAAGCTTTCTTT. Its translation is CASSSRTEAFF.

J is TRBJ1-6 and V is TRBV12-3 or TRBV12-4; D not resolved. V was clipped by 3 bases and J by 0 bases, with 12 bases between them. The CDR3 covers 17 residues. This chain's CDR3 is CASSLAGFSSYNSPLHF. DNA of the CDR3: TGTGCCAGCAGTTTGGCGGGGTTTAGCTCCTATAATTCACCCCTCCACTTT.

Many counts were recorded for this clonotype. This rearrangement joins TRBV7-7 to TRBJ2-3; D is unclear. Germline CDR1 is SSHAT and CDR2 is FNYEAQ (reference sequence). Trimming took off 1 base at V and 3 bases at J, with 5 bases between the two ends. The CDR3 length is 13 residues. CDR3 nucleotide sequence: TGTGCCAGCAGCTTAGAGGTGACAGATACGCAGTATTTT. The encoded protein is CASSLEVTDTQYF.

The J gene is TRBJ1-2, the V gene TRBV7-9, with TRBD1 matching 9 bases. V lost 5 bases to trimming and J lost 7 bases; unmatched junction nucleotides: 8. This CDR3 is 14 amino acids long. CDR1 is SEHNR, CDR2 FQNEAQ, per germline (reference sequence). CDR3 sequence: CASSPQRTGAGYTF. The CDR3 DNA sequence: TGTGCCAGCAGCCCTCAGAGGACAGGGGCTGGCTACACCTTC.

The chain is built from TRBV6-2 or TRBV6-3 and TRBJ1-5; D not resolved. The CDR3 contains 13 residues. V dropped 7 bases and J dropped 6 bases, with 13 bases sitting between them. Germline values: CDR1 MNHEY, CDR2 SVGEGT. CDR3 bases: TGTGCCAGCAATGTCGGCGGGGTTCAGCCCCAGCATTTT. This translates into CASNVGGVQPQHF.